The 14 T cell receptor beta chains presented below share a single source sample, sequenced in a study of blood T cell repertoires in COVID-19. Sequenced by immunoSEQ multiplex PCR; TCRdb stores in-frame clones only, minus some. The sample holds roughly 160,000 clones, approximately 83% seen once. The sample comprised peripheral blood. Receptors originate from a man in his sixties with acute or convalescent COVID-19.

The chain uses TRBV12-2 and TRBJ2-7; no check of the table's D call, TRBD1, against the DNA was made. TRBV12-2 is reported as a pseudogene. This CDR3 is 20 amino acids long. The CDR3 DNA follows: TGTGCAAGTCGCTTTACACGCCGACGGAACAGAAGAAGAATCTCCTACGAGCAGTACTTC. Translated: CASRFTRRRNRRRISYEQYF.

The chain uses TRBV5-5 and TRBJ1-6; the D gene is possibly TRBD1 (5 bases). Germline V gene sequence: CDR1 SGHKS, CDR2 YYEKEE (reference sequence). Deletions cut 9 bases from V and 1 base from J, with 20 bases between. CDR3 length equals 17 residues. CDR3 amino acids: CATRAGGPGSYNSPLHF. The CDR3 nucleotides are TGTGCCACACGAGCGGGGGGACCGGGGTCCTATAATTCACCCCTCCACTTT.

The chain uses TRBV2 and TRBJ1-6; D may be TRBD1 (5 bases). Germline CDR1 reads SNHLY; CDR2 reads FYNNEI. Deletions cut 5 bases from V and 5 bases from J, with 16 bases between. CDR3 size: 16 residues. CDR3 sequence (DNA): TGTGCCAGCAGTCAACGGGACGGGGGAGATAATTCACCCCTCCACTTT. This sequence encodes CASSQRDGGDNSPLHF.

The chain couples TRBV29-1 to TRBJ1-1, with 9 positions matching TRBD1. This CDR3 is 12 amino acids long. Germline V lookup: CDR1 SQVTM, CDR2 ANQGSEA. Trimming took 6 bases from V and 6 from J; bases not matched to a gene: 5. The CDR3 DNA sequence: TGCAGCGTGGGGACAGGGTTAGCTGAAGCTTTCTTT. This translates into CSVGTGLAEAFF.

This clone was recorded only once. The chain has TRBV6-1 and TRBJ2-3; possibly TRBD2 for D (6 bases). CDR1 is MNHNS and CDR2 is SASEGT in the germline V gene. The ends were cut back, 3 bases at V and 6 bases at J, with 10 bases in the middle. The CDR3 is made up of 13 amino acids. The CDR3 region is CASSDGSRDTQYF. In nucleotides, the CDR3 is TGTGCCAGCAGTGACGGGAGTCGTGATACGCAGTATTTT.

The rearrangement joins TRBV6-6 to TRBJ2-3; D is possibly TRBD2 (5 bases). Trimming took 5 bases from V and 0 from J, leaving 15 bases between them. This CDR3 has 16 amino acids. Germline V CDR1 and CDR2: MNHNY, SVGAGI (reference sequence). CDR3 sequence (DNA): TGTGCCAGCAGTCGAAGCGGAGCGGCTAGCACAGATACGCAGTATTTT. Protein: CASSRSGAASTDTQYF.

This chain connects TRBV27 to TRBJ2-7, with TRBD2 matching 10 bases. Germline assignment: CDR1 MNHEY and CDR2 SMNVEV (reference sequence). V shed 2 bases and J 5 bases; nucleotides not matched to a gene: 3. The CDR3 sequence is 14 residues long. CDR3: CASSLGLAGDEQYF. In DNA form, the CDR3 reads TGTGCCAGCAGTTTAGGTCTAGCGGGAGACGAGCAGTACTTC.

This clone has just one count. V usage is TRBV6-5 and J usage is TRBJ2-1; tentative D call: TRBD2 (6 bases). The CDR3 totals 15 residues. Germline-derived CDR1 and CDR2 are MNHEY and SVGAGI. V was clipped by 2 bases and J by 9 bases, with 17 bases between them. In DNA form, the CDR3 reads TGTGCCAGCAGTTACGTTTCCCTCGCGGGAAGTGAGCAGTTCTTC. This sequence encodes CASSYVSLAGSEQFF.

In DNA form, the CDR3 reads TGTGCCAGCAGTTTATCGTCTTCCCTCGAGCAGTACTTC. This sequence encodes CASSLSSSLEQYF. The chain couples TRBV27 to TRBJ2-7; D remains ambiguous. The CDR3 extends over 13 amino acids. Deletions cut 0 bases from V and 6 bases from J, with 9 bases between. The V gene's germline CDR1 is MNHEY and CDR2 SMNVEV (reference sequence).

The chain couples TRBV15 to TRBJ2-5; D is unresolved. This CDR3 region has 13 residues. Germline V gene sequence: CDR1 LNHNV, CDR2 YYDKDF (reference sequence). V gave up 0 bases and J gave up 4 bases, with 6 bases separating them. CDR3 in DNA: TGTGCCACCAGCAGAGATCTTAGAGAGACCCAGTACTTC. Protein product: CATSRDLRETQYF.

CDR3 nucleotide sequence: TGTGCCAGCAGCCAAGACTTAGGAACGGGGAATGAGCAGTTCTTC. Translated: CASSQDLGTGNEQFF. J is TRBJ2-1 and V is TRBV3-1 (or the pseudogene TRBV3-2); D is possibly TRBD2 (5 bases). Trimming took 0 bases from V and 7 from J, leaving 13 bases between them. The CDR3 spans 15 residues. The germline gives CDR1 LGHDT, CDR2 YNNKEL (reference sequence).

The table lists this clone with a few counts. Here the CDR3 reads CASSLKGTGDNEQFF. The CDR3 DNA is TGCGCCAGCAGCTTGAAAGGGACAGGTGACAATGAGCAGTTCTTC. The chain carries TRBV5-1 and TRBJ2-1, with TRBD1 identical over 8 bases. The germline V gene encodes CDR1 SGHRS and CDR2 YFSETQ. The V segment lost 1 base and the J segment 5 bases; nucleotides outside the gene matches: 5. The length of the CDR3 is 15 residues.

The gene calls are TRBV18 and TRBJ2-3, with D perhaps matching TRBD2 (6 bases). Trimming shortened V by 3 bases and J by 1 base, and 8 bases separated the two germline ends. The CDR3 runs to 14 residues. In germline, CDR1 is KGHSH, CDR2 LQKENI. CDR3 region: CASSPGLGTDTQYF. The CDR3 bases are TGTGCCAGCTCACCGGGACTTGGCACAGATACGCAGTATTTT.

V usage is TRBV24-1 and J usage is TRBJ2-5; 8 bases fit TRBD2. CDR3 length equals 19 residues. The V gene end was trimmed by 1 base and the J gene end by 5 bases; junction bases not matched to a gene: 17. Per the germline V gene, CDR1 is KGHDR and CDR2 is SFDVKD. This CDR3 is CATSDFSPRGGQGFETQYF. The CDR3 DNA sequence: TGTGCCACCAGTGATTTTTCCCCTCGGGGGGGGCAGGGGTTTGAGACCCAGTACTTC.